This TCR beta chain emerged from a study of radiation and T cells in renal cell carcinoma. Findings and caveats of the study: Top tumor clonotypes rose in blood 2 weeks post-radiation, then contracted.

Concerning this clone: Its antigen remains unidentified.

TCRdb's copy holds only in-frame clones and misses some; the assay was immunoSEQ multiplex PCR. Here the sample spans roughly 86,000 clones, 70% to 90% being singletons. Documented time point: blood 4 weeks post-SBRT, at nephrectomy. The sample's treatment: 15 Gy SBRT to primary tumor, nephrectomy 4 weeks later. The CDR3 runs 14 residues. Per the germline V gene, CDR1 is MNHEY and CDR2 is SMNVEV (reference sequence). J gave up 3 bases and V 5 bases, and 5 bases lay outside the gene matches. The V and J genes are TRBV27 and TRBJ2-7; 9 nucleotides agree with TRBD1. The receptor comes from a man between 45 and 60 years old with renal cell carcinoma. The sample in question was blood, obtained from a patient whose treatment included radiotherapy and nephrectomy. This CDR3 is CASSKGQGDYEQYF. CDR3 coding DNA: TGTGCCAGCAGTAAGGGACAGGGCGACTACGAGCAGTACTTC.